The 25 T cell receptor beta chains in this list originate from one sample, sequenced in a study of T-cell memory formation after mild COVID-19. Using its own MiXCR run on the 5' RACE reads, TCRdb lists one record per CDR3 protein. The top ten clones hold under 4.5% of a sample with around 180,000 distinct CDR3 sequences, roughly 20% of them seen once. What was sequenced was PBMCs or a T cell subset sorted from them (not recorded which). These receptors all stem from a man aged 18 to 29 who had mild COVID-19 (a few samples of this study predate the infection). Cell type and time point are not known.

The chain links TRBV20-1 to TRBJ2-1, with TRBD2 matching over 9 bases. V lost 0 bases, J lost 7 bases, and 13 bases stayed unmatched. The CDR3 consists of 17 residues. CDR1 is DFQATT, CDR2 SNEGSKA, per germline (reference sequence). CDR3 protein: CSARELAGRPGKNEQFF. In DNA, the CDR3 is TGCAGTGCTAGAGAGCTAGCGGGACGCCCGGGAAAGAATGAGCAGTTCTTC.

This clonotype was counted between two and nine times. V is TRBV28 and J is TRBJ2-1, with a possible D match to TRBD2 (5 bases). This CDR3 has 14 residues. Trimming removed 6 bases at V and 1 base at J, with 10 bases between. The germline CDR1 and CDR2 sequences are MDHEN and SYDVKM. The CDR3 nucleotides are TGTGCCAGCAGATCAGGACTTTCCTACAATGAGCAGTTCTTC. This gives the protein CASRSGLSYNEQFF.

The sample holds a few counts of this clonotype. A junction boundary mismatches the germline segment, possibly from a read error. The rearrangement links TRBV5-4 to TRBJ1-2; TRBD1 matches 8 bases. Germline CDR1 is SGHNT and CDR2 is YYREEE (reference sequence). CDR3 length: 15 residues. The CDR3 coding sequence is TGTGCCAGCAGCCAGACCGGGACAGGACGACTAGAGGGGGCCTTC. The encoded protein is CASSQTGTGRLEGAF.

This sequence joins TRBV5-1 and TRBJ2-3; perhaps TRBD1 as D (6 bases). Germline V gene sequence: CDR1 SGHRS, CDR2 YFSETQ. This CDR3 contains 14 residues. The V gene lost 4 bases and the J gene lost 6 bases, with 15 bases spanning the gap. The CDR3 region is CASSALQGSDTQYF. The CDR3 bases are TGCGCCAGCAGCGCATTACAGGGATCGGATACGCAGTATTTT.

This clonotype has only a few counts. This sequence joins TRBV29-1 and TRBJ1-2; D gene uncertain. V lost 2 bases to trimming and J lost 7 bases, with 14 bases between them. The germline CDR1 and CDR2 sequences are SQVTM and ANQGSEA. This CDR3 contains 13 residues. CDR3 region: CSVEKTAGGGYTF. Written as DNA, the CDR3 is TGCAGCGTTGAAAAAACGGCAGGTGGTGGCTACACCTTC.

This clonotype has just one count. The chain couples TRBV7-2 to TRBJ2-5; no clear D gene. Trimming pared 6 bases from V and 1 base from J, leaving 9 bases between. This CDR3 is 13 amino acids long. CDR1 and CDR2 from the germline V gene are SGHTA and FQGNSA. CDR3 in amino acids: CASRTGFQETQYF. DNA of the CDR3: TGTGCCAGCAGGACTGGATTCCAAGAGACCCAGTACTTC. Complete variable domain (other parts from reference TRBV7-2 and TRBJ2-5): GAGVSQSPSNKVTEKGKDVELRCDPISGHTALYWYRQSLGQGLEFLIYFQGNSAPDKSGLPSDRFSAERTGGSVSTLTIQRTQQEDSAVYLCASRTGFQETQYFGPGTRLLVL.

This clonotype was observed a few times. The chain has TRBV7-2 and TRBJ2-3; 9 nucleotides agree with TRBD2. With V trimmed by 2 bases and J by 1 base, 4 bases remained unmatched. This CDR3 comprises 16 residues. Germline lookup yields CDR1 SGHTA and CDR2 FQGNSA. CDR3 region: CASSLLPSGGTDTQYF. DNA of the CDR3: TGTGCCAGCAGCTTACTTCCTAGCGGGGGCACAGATACGCAGTATTTT.

At least ten counts were recorded for this clonotype. V gene TRBV5-1 combines with J gene TRBJ2-1; the match to TRBD1 covers 8 bases. Germline-derived CDR1 and CDR2 are SGHRS and YFSETQ. Trimming took 0 bases from V and 6 from J; bases not matched to a gene: 2. The CDR3 runs 14 residues. The DNA for the CDR3 is TGCGCCAGCAGCTTGGACGGACAGGGCAATGAGCAGTTCTTC. Protein sequence: CASSLDGQGNEQFF.

The rearrangement joins TRBV7-2 to TRBJ2-5; 11 nucleotides agree with TRBD2. Looked up from germline, CDR1 is SGHTA and CDR2 is FQGNSA. Germline trimming cut 6 bases from V and 3 bases from J; bases unmatched to any gene: 6. The CDR3 covers 15 residues. This CDR3 reads CASRSKLAGEETQYF. The DNA of the CDR3 is TGTGCCAGCAGGTCGAAACTAGCGGGGGAAGAGACCCAGTACTTC.

This clonotype has at least ten counts. This sequence joins TRBV7-3 and TRBJ1-2; D might be TRBD1 (5 bases). The CDR3 length is 15 residues. Trimming shortened V by 3 bases and J by 0 bases, and 11 bases separated the two germline ends. Germline CDR1 SGHTA, CDR2 FQGTGA. The CDR3 coding sequence is TGTGCCAGCAGCTTGGGGCCAGACTCTAACTATGGCTACACCTTC. It encodes CASSLGPDSNYGYTF. The full variable domain, in which reference TRBV7-3 and TRBJ1-2 provide the parts outside the CDR3, is GAGVSQTPSNKVTEKGKYVELRCDPISGHTALYWYRQSLGQGPEFLIYFQGTGAADDSGLPNDRFFAVRPEGSVSTLKIQRTERGDSAVYLCASSLGPDSNYGYTFGSGTRLTVV.

This clonotype was counted at least ten times. The CDR3 bases are TGTGCCAGCAGTGCATACAGGGACGGCGGAAACACCATATATTTT. Translating gives CASSAYRDGGNTIYF. This sequence joins TRBV3-1 and TRBJ1-3; D perhaps matches TRBD1 (6 bases). With 6 bases removed from V and 4 bases from J, the gap between germline ends came to 16 bases. CDR3 length: 15 amino acids. Germline CDR1 and CDR2: LGHDT and YNNKEL (reference sequence). The full variable domain, its missing parts supplied by reference TRBV3-1 and TRBJ1-3, is DTAVSQTPKYLVTQMGNDKSIKCEQNLGHDTMYWYKQDSKKFLKIMFSYNNKELIINETVPNRFSPKSPDKAHLNLHINSLELGDSAVYFCASSAYRDGGNTIYFGEGSWLTVV.

This clonotype was detected only once. This chain links TRBV28 with TRBJ2-5, with D perhaps given as TRBD1 or TRBD2 (5 bases each). Trimming left V 5 bases short and J 2 bases short, with 9 bases between. Germline V gives CDR1 MDHEN, CDR2 SYDVKM. The CDR3 runs to 13 residues. This CDR3 is CASSRGRQETQYF. For the CDR3, the DNA is TGTGCCAGCAGTCGGGGACGACAAGAGACCCAGTACTTC.

This clonotype appeared many times. The chain recombines TRBV9 with TRBJ2-5; D tentatively fits TRBD1 or TRBD2 (5 bases each). Trimming pared 1 base from V and 5 bases from J, leaving 15 bases between. The CDR3 sequence is 15 residues long. In germline, CDR1 is SGDLS, CDR2 YYNGEE. This CDR3 is CASSVTPGPRETQYF. The CDR3 DNA is TGTGCCAGCAGCGTAACCCCGGGACCTCGGGAGACCCAGTACTTC. The full variable domain, in which reference TRBV9 and TRBJ2-5 provide the parts outside the CDR3, is DSGVTQTPKHLITATGQRVTLRCSPRSGDLSVYWYQQSLDQGLQFLIQYYNGEERAKGNILERFSAQQFPDLHSELNLSSLELGDSALYFCASSVTPGPRETQYFGPGTRLLVL.

This chain connects TRBV28 to TRBJ2-3; D is perhaps TRBD1 (5 bases). V was pared by 11 bases and J by 2 bases, with 17 bases between. The CDR3 is 14 amino acids. Germline V gives CDR1 MDHEN, CDR2 SYDVKM. CDR3 residues: CAGSRGSYTDTQYF. The CDR3 DNA sequence: TGTGCCGGTTCAAGGGGCTCATACACAGATACGCAGTATTTT.

The rearrangement joins TRBV12-3 or TRBV12-4 to TRBJ1-2; 8 nucleotides line up with TRBD1. This CDR3 has 16 residues. V trimming: 2 bases; J trimming: 0 bases; junction bases outside the gene matches: 5. The CDR3 bases are TGTGCCAGCAGTTTAACAGGGGGAGTAGCTAACTATGGCTACACCTTC. Translating it yields CASSLTGGVANYGYTF.

The rearrangement joins TRBV6-2 or TRBV6-3 to TRBJ2-5, with D unresolved. CDR1 and CDR2 from the germline V gene are MNHEY and SVGEGT. V was shortened by 7 bases and J by 3 bases, with 15 bases between the two germline ends. The CDR3 totals 14 residues. The CDR3 DNA is TGTGCCAGCACCCTACGGGTGGGCAAAGAGACCCAGTACTTC. This gives the protein CASTLRVGKETQYF.

This chain uses TRBV7-2 with TRBJ2-3; 12 bases align to TRBD2. Germline values: CDR1 SGHTA, CDR2 FQGNSA. The CDR3 is made up of 16 amino acids. V lost 1 base and J lost 4; bases outside the gene matches: 3. This CDR3 is CASSLGPSGGADTQYF. DNA for the CDR3: TGTGCCAGCAGCTTAGGCCCTAGCGGGGGGGCAGATACGCAGTATTTT.

This chain connects TRBV3-1 to TRBJ1-2; tentative D call: TRBD1 (5 bases). The CDR3 length is 13 residues. V lost 3 bases, J lost 10 bases, and 15 bases lay in between. Per germline, CDR1 LGHDT and CDR2 YNNKEL (reference sequence). The CDR3 loop is CASSQSGGVNYTF. CDR3 DNA sequence: TGTGCCAGCAGCCAGTCTGGGGGAGTTAACTACACCTTC.

This clonotype is medium-sized. V and J are TRBV7-2 and TRBJ2-3, with no clear D. This CDR3 is built from 12 residues. Germline CDR1 is SGHTA and CDR2 is FQGNSA. V was trimmed by 3 bases and J by 5 bases, leaving 6 bases between them. CDR3 bases: TGTGCCAGCAGCTTCCTAAGAGATACGCAGTATTTT. Amino acids: CASSFLRDTQYF. The full variable domain, completed using reference TRBV7-2 and TRBJ2-3, is GAGVSQSPSNKVTEKGKDVELRCDPISGHTALYWYRQSLGQGLEFLIYFQGNSAPDKSGLPSDRFSAERTGGSVSTLTIQRTQQEDSAVYLCASSFLRDTQYFGPGTRLTVL.

This clonotype was observed at least ten times. V usage is TRBV5-5 and J usage is TRBJ2-2, with D possibly being TRBD1 or TRBD2 (5 bases each). V lost 4 bases and J 1 base, leaving 8 bases between the germline ends. CDR1 SGHKS and CDR2 YYEKEE come from the germline V gene (reference sequence). CDR3 size: 14 residues. The CDR3 sequence is CASSMGVNTGELFF. The CDR3 region has the DNA TGTGCCAGCAGCATGGGGGTGAACACCGGGGAGCTGTTTTTT.

This clonotype was observed many times. CDR3 loop: CASSRAGTGAYNEQFF. DNA of the CDR3: TGTGCCAGCAGTCGAGCCGGGACAGGAGCCTACAATGAGCAGTTCTTC. The rearrangement uses TRBV28 and TRBJ2-1; 8 bases align to TRBD1. Trimming removed 5 bases from V and 2 bases from J; junction bases left unmatched: 8. There are 16 residues in the CDR3. CDR1 and CDR2 from the germline V gene are MDHEN and SYDVKM.

The V and J genes are TRBV5-5 and TRBJ2-3; D not resolved. This CDR3 is built from 15 residues. CDR1 SGHKS and CDR2 YYEKEE come from the germline V gene (reference sequence). Deletions cut 3 bases from V and 8 bases from J, with 19 bases between. The CDR3 nucleotides read TGTGCCAGCAGCTACATCTGGCCTCCCCCAGGTACGCAGTATTTT. It specifies CASSYIWPPPGTQYF.

This clonotype was seen a few times. The V gene is TRBV24-1, the J gene TRBJ2-6, with unresolved D. The CDR3 covers 12 residues. CDR1 is KGHDR, CDR2 SFDVKD, per germline. The V and J ends lost 5 bases and 2 bases respectively, with 0 bases between them. CDR3: CATSAGANVLTF. In DNA form, the CDR3 reads TGTGCCACCAGTGCTGGGGCCAACGTCCTGACTTTC.

This clonotype was seen many times. The gene calls are TRBV7-3 and TRBJ1-1; TRBD1 matches at 8 bases. CDR3 length equals 17 residues. Germline loops: CDR1 SGHTA, CDR2 FQGTGA. V lost 4 bases, J lost 4 bases, and 14 bases stayed unmatched. CDR3 nucleotide sequence: TGTGCCAGCAGCTCTGCACCTTACAGGGGGAGAGGCACTGAAGCTTTCTTT. Translating gives CASSSAPYRGRGTEAFF.

The chain recombines TRBV10-1 with TRBJ1-1; no firm D call. Germline-derived CDR1 and CDR2 are WNHNN and SYGVQD (reference sequence). Trimming left V 1 base short and J 4 bases short, with 13 bases between. The CDR3 loop spans 15 amino acids. DNA of the CDR3: TGCGCCAGCAGTGAGTGGGTCAGGCTGGTCACTGAAGCTTTCTTT. This codes for CASSEWVRLVTEAFF.